This is a list of T cell receptor beta chains from one sample in a study of control samples from healthy donors and cancer patients. Assay used: immunoSEQ multiplex PCR; TCRdb lists only in-frame clones, some missing. The sample gives some 140,000 clones, approximately 92% of which show up once; approximately 10% is in the top ten. The source material was blood. These receptors came from a man aged 25 to 40 in good health. CDR3s include the opening cysteine and the closing phenylalanine or tryptophan. A D gene is named only where the DNA matches it firmly. Clone size is stated in some rows and not others, as once, few, many or a class when expanded.

cdr3_length	clone_size	j_call	d_call	v_call	cdr3_nt	cdr3_aa
16	NA	TRBJ1-3	TRBD1	TRBV7-9	TGTGCCAGCAGCTTAGACAGGGGGCGGTCTGGAAACACCATATATTTT	CASSLDRGRSGNTIYF
15	NA	TRBJ2-6	NA	TRBV6-5	TGTGCCAGCAGCTCATCCGTCTCTGGGGCCAACGTCCTGACTTTC	CASSSSVSGANVLTF
15	NA	TRBJ2-3	TRBD2	TRBV7-3	TGTGCCAGCAGCCGGACTAGCGGGAGTGCAAATACGCAGTATTTT	CASSRTSGSANTQYF
15	NA	TRBJ2-5	NA	TRBV7-6	TGTGCCAGCAGCCTTAACGGGAGAGCCCAAGAGACCCAGTACTTC	CASSLNGRAQETQYF
14	NA	TRBJ1-5	TRBD1	TRBV7-9	TGTGCCAGCAGCTCCGGGACAGTATTCCAGCCCCAGCATTTT	CASSSGTVFQPQHF
16	NA	TRBJ2-2	TRBD2	TRBV5-1	TGCGCCAGCAGCTTGGTACGGGTAGCGGGGACCGGGGAGCTGTTTTTT	CASSLVRVAGTGELFF
14	NA	TRBJ1-2	TRBD1	TRBV30	TGTGCCTGGAGTCGGGACAGGGGTTCCTATGGCTACACCTTC	CAWSRDRGSYGYTF
11	once	TRBJ1-6	NA	TRBV5-1	TGCGCCAGCAGCTTGGAAGGACCCCTCCACTTT	CASSLEGPLHF
15	NA	TRBJ2-7	NA	TRBV4-2	TGTGCCAGCAGCCAGCCGGGACTGGTTACCTACGAGCAGTACTTC	CASSQPGLVTYEQYF
17	NA	TRBJ1-6	NA	TRBV6-1	TGTGCCAGCAGTGAAGTCCCACGGGGGGGTTATAATTCACCCCTCCACTTT	CASSEVPRGGYNSPLHF
14	NA	TRBJ2-3	NA	TRBV5-4	TGTGCCAGCAGCTTAGAACTAGTTGCAGATACGCAGTATTTT	CASSLELVADTQYF
12	NA	TRBJ2-1	NA	TRBV6-6	TGTGCCAGCAGCATAATCAGAAATGAGCAGTTCTTC	CASSIIRNEQFF
15	NA	TRBJ2-7	TRBD2	TRBV5-5	TGTGCCAGCAGCCCAATAGCGGGAGCAACCTACGAGCAGTACTTC	CASSPIAGATYEQYF
13	NA	TRBJ2-1	NA	TRBV29-1	TGCAGCGTTGAGTTCCCTTCCTACAATGAGCAGTTCTTC	CSVEFPSYNEQFF
19	once	TRBJ2-1	TRBD2	TRBV18	TGTGCCAGCTCACCACCAAGTCTAGCGGGAGGGCCTGGTATGAGTGAGCAGTTCTTC	CASSPPSLAGGPGMSEQFF
15	NA	TRBJ2-3	TRBD2	TRBV6-5	TGTGCCAGCAGCGGACTAGCGGGAGGGGGAAATACGCAGTATTTT	CASSGLAGGGNTQYF
14	NA	TRBJ1-1	NA	TRBV6-5	TGTGCCAGCAGTTACGTCAAGGCGACGCCCGAAGCTTTCTTT	CASSYVKATPEAFF
18	NA	TRBJ2-1	TRBD2	TRBV9	TGTGCCAGCAGCGACCCGCATTTGAGCGGGAGGGCCTATGGTGAGCAGTTCTTC	CASSDPHLSGRAYGEQFF
14	NA	TRBJ2-7	TRBD1	TRBV27	TGTGCCAGCAGGCCGGGACAGTATACCTACGAGCAGTACTTC	CASRPGQYTYEQYF
15	few	TRBJ1-1	NA	TRBV19	TGTGCCAGTAGCAACATTGACATGGGGCGCACTGAAGCTTTCTTT	CASSNIDMGRTEAFF
14	NA	TRBJ2-1	NA	TRBV25-1	TGTGCCAGCAGTGAACCAGGGGCATACAATGAGCAGTTCTTC	CASSEPGAYNEQFF
14	NA	TRBJ1-3	NA	TRBV5-5	TGTGCCAGCAGCTTGGGTCTTACTGGAAACACCATATATTTT	CASSLGLTGNTIYF
14	few	TRBJ2-7	NA	TRBV5-1	TGCGCCAGCAGCTTAGGTGCAGGACCCTACGAGCAGTACTTC	CASSLGAGPYEQYF
12	NA	TRBJ1-1	NA	TRBV7-9	TGTGCCAGCAAGTCCCAGGGCACTGAAGCTTTCTTT	CASKSQGTEAFF
13	once	TRBJ1-1	TRBD1	TRBV2	TGTGCCAGCAGCGGACAGGGGGGGACTGAAGCTTTCTTT	CASSGQGGTEAFF
16	NA	TRBJ2-6	TRBD1	TRBV15	TGTGCCACCAGTCCTACAGGGGGCGGTGGGGCCAACGTCCTGACTTTC	CATSPTGGGGANVLTF
16	NA	TRBJ2-1	TRBD1	TRBV27	TGTGCCAGCAGTTTGCGGCGAGGGACAGACAACAATGAGCAGTTCTTC	CASSLRRGTDNNEQFF
15	NA	TRBJ1-1	TRBD1	TRBV7-6	TGTGCCAGCAGCCTAGGACAGGGGAAGAACACTGAAGCTTTCTTT	CASSLGQGKNTEAFF
15	once	TRBJ2-7	TRBD2	TRBV7-2	TGTGCCAGCAGCCCCGGGGGTAGCGGGAGCTACGAGCAGTACTTC	CASSPGGSGSYEQYF
12	NA	TRBJ1-1	NA	TRBV28	TGTGCCGCGCGAAAGTCCCTCTCCGGGACTTTCTTT	CAARKSLSGTFF
15	NA	TRBJ2-4	TRBD2	TRBV20-1	TGCAGTGCTAGTCGGCTAGCGGACGGGGCAAACATTCAGTACTTC	CSASRLADGANIQYF
12	NA	TRBJ1-2	TRBD1	TRBV29-1	TGCAGCGTTGAAGATCAGGGGGACGGCTACACCTTC	CSVEDQGDGYTF
16	NA	TRBJ2-5	NA	TRBV5-5	TGTGCCAGCAGCTTGTATTCCGGGAGCCTTTTCGAGACCCAGTACTTC	CASSLYSGSLFETQYF
14	NA	TRBJ2-7	TRBD2	TRBV5-4	TGTGCCAGCAGCTGGAGCGGGAAGCTCTACGAGCAGTACTTC	CASSWSGKLYEQYF
13	NA	TRBJ2-7	NA	TRBV18	TGTGCCAGCTCACCCCGGGACTCCAACGAGCAGTACTTC	CASSPRDSNEQYF
15	once	TRBJ2-3	NA	TRBV5-4	TGTGCCAGCAGCTTGGCTCGGGAGCTAAAAGATACGCAGTATTTT	CASSLARELKDTQYF
17	NA	TRBJ2-1	NA	TRBV4-3	TGCGCCAGCAGCCAAGACGGACATGGTACCCCTTACAATGAGCAGTTCTTC	CASSQDGHGTPYNEQFF
15	NA	TRBJ2-1	NA	TRBV6-5	TGTGCCAGCAGTTACGGGGGGAATCTGAGACATGAGCAGTTCTTC	CASSYGGNLRHEQFF
13	NA	TRBJ2-7	NA	TRBV20-1	TGCAGTGCTAGTCTTACTAGATCCTACGAGCAGTGCTTC	CSASLTRSYEQCF
14	NA	TRBJ1-2	NA	TRBV7-9	TGTGCCAGCAGCTTGAATAAGGGGGGCGATGGCTACACCTTC	CASSLNKGGDGYTF
14	NA	TRBJ2-5	NA	TRBV7-2	TGTGCCAGCAGCTTAGATCCAGTAGGAGAGACCCAGTACTTC	CASSLDPVGETQYF
15	once	TRBJ2-1	TRBD2	TRBV3-1/TRBV3-2	TGTGCCAGCAGCCAAGATCTGTGGGGAGGGGTTGAGCAGTTCTTC	CASSQDLWGGVEQFF
12	NA	TRBJ2-7	NA	TRBV21-1	TGTGCCGCACACCCCGCCCGGGGTGTTAATTACTTC	CAAHPARGVNYF
13	NA	TRBJ2-7	NA	TRBV7-2	TGTGCCAGCAGTCAGGCAGTAGCCTACGAGCAGTACTTC	CASSQAVAYEQYF
13	NA	TRBJ1-1	NA	TRBV28	TGTGCCAGCACCCCAGGGCCTTACACTGAAGCTTTCTTT	CASTPGPYTEAFF
16	NA	TRBJ2-1	TRBD1	TRBV27	TGTGCCAGCAGGGAAAAATACAGGGGGCTTTTGGATGAGCAGTTCTTC	CASREKYRGLLDEQFF
17	NA	TRBJ1-6	NA	TRBV28	TGTGCCAGCAGTTTATATGTAAGCAACTACTATAATTCACCCCTCCACTTT	CASSLYVSNYYNSPLHF
12	NA	TRBJ1-1	NA	TRBV7-2	TGTGCCAGCAGCTTAGGCAGGACTGGGGCTTTCTTT	CASSLGRTGAFF
16	NA	TRBJ2-1	TRBD2	TRBV9	TGTGCCAGCAGCGTAGCCAGCGGGAGCTTCTACAATGAGCAGTTCTTC	CASSVASGSFYNEQFF
15	once	TRBJ2-1	TRBD1	TRBV5-1	TGCGCCAGCAGCTTGGCGGGACAGCCTTACAATGAGCAGTTCTTC	CASSLAGQPYNEQFF
15	NA	TRBJ1-3	NA	TRBV7-2	TGTGCCAGCAGCTTAGGTACAGGGTCTGGAAACACCATATATTTT	CASSLGTGSGNTIYF